The clone carrying this TCR beta chain has only one observation. No antigen is known for it. The sample originates from a study of T cell responses to AZD1222 COVID-19 vaccine. Some clones are missing from TCRdb's copy, which holds only in-frame ones; the method was immunoSEQ multiplex PCR. The table shows about 45,000 clones, with around 90% occurring only once. Study-wide findings and caveats: Nearly half of the spike-specific TCRs reportedly recognize variant regions that carry no mutations.

Germline CDR1 and CDR2: DFQATT and SNEGSKA (reference sequence). Trimming took off 6 bases at V and 14 bases at J, with 13 bases between the two ends. The CDR3 loop spans 10 amino acids. The sequence came from an adult who received the AZD1222 COVID-19 vaccine. This chain joins TRBV20-1 and TRBJ1-4, with D tentatively TRBD1 (5 bases). Material: peripheral blood, obtained 28 days after the second AZD1222 dose. CDR3 nucleotide sequence: TGCAGTGCCGGGCGGCAGGGCCTGTTTTTT. Translation gives CSAGRQGLFF.